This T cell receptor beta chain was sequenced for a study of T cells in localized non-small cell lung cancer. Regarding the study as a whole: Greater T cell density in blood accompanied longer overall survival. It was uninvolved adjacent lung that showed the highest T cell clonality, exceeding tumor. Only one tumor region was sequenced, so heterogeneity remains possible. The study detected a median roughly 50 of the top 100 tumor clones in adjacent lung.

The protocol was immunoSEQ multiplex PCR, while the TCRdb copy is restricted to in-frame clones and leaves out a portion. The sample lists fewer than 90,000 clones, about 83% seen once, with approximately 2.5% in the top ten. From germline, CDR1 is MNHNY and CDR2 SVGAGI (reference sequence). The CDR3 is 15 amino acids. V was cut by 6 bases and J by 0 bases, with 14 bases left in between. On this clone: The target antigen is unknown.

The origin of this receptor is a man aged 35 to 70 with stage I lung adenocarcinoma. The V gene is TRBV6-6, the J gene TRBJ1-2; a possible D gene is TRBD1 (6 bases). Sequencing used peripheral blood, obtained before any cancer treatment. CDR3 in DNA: TGTGCCAGCAGAGCGTCGGACAGCTCTAACTATGGCTACACCTTC. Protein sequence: CASRASDSSNYGYTF.